These 18 T cell receptor beta chains were all obtained from the same sample, sequenced in a study of cytomegalovirus exposure and HLA in healthy donors. Vbeta (60) and Jbeta (13) primers were used in the PCR. Sequencing was performed with immunoSEQ multiplex PCR; in TCRdb, only in-frame clones are kept and a portion is missing. The sample records 100,000 to 150,000 clones, around 80% being singletons. The sequencing sample was made of PBMCs. All receptors come from a man aged 50-59 years in good health and CMV-seronegative.

The V gene is TRBV7-2, the J gene TRBJ1-1; D might be TRBD1 (6 bases). CDR1 is SGHTA and CDR2 is FQGNSA in the germline V gene. Trimming pared 3 bases from V and 6 bases from J, leaving 20 bases between. This CDR3 is 16 amino acids long. The CDR3 loop reads CASSLGQGIIGAEAFF. DNA for the CDR3: TGTGCCAGCAGCTTGGGCCAGGGGATAATTGGGGCTGAAGCTTTCTTT.

J is TRBJ2-7 and V is TRBV6-1; D is perhaps TRBD1 (6 bases). Trimming shortened V by 4 bases and J by 5 bases, and 12 bases separated the two germline ends. Per the germline V gene, CDR1 is MNHNS and CDR2 is SASEGT. The CDR3 extends over 13 amino acids. The CDR3 DNA reads TGTGCCAGCAGTGCCGCAGGGGACCACGAGCAGTACGTC. Amino acid sequence: CASSAAGDHEQYV.

The chain recombines TRBV7-8 with TRBJ1-4, with 7 bases aligning to TRBD1. CDR3 length equals 13 residues. CDR1 and CDR2 from the germline V gene are SGHVS and FQNEAQ. Trimming took 5 bases from V and 6 from J; bases not matched to a gene: 3. This CDR3 is CASSLGQDEKLFF. The CDR3 coding sequence is TGTGCCAGCAGCCTAGGACAGGATGAAAAACTGTTTTTT.

CDR3 DNA: TGTGCCAGCAGCCCACAAGATACGCAGTATTTT. This translates into CASSPQDTQYF. This chain links TRBV7-2 with TRBJ2-3; the D is unclear. The CDR3 sequence is 11 residues long. Trimming removed 5 bases from V and 5 bases from J, with 5 bases in between. Germline values: CDR1 SGHTA, CDR2 FQGNSA.

J is TRBJ1-5 and V is TRBV7-6, with D perhaps TRBD1 (6 bases). Germline V gives CDR1 SGHVS, CDR2 FNYEAQ. The CDR3 extends over 16 amino acids. Trimming cost V 3 bases and J 0 bases, with 12 bases left between them. This CDR3 reads CASSFPGEYSNQPQHF. CDR3 DNA: TGTGCCAGCAGCTTTCCAGGGGAGTATAGCAATCAGCCCCAGCATTTT.

The V gene is TRBV19, the J gene TRBJ2-5; 9 bases align to TRBD1. This CDR3 spans 15 amino acids. Looked up from germline, CDR1 is LNHDA and CDR2 is SQIVND (reference sequence). After removal of 4 bases from V and 4 bases from J, the junction contained 7 bases not matched to a gene. CDR3 DNA: TGTGCCAGTAGTAGAACAGGGGGCGGAGGAGAGACCCAGTACTTC. Translating gives CASSRTGGGGETQYF.

J is TRBJ1-2 and V is TRBV7-9; 8 bases line up with TRBD1. The ends lost 0 bases at V and 4 bases at J; junction bases unmatched: 4. The CDR3 runs to 15 residues. Germline values: CDR1 SEHNR, CDR2 FQNEAQ (reference sequence). CDR3 residues: CASSLAQDRVYGYTF. For the CDR3, the DNA is TGTGCCAGCAGCTTAGCGCAGGACAGGGTCTATGGCTACACCTTC.

The chain couples TRBV5-1 to TRBJ2-5, with TRBD2 identical over 10 bases. This CDR3 contains 17 residues. With V trimmed by 3 bases and J by 2 bases, 10 bases remained unmatched. Germline assignment: CDR1 SGHRS and CDR2 YFSETQ. The CDR3 here is CASSSGSGGASQETQYF. The CDR3 nucleotides read TGCGCCAGCAGCTCGGGGAGCGGGGGGGCGTCTCAAGAGACCCAGTACTTC.

The chain recombines TRBV14 with TRBJ1-6; D is unclear. The CDR3 is made up of 10 amino acids. The germline V gene encodes CDR1 SGHDN and CDR2 FVKESK. Trimming took off 3 bases at V and 13 bases at J, with 4 bases between the two ends. The CDR3 region is CASSQGPLHF. In nucleotides, the CDR3 is TGTGCCAGCAGCCAGGGCCCCCTCCACTTT.

This rearrangement joins TRBV6-5 to TRBJ2-7; D perhaps matches TRBD2 (6 bases). Germline V gives CDR1 MNHEY, CDR2 SVGAGI. V was pared by 3 bases and J by 0 bases, with 12 bases between. The CDR3 totals 15 residues. This CDR3 reads CASSYGGAISYEQYF. DNA for the CDR3: TGTGCCAGCAGTTATGGCGGGGCAATCTCCTACGAGCAGTACTTC.

The V and J genes are TRBV4-2 and TRBJ1-5; 7 bases align to TRBD1. The CDR3 totals 19 residues. The J segment lost 0 bases and the V segment lost 0 bases, leaving 11 bases of the junction unmatched. Germline-derived CDR1 and CDR2 are LGHNA and YNFKEQ. The CDR3 DNA reads as TGTGCCAGCAGCCAAGACCCCTTCACACAGGGGAATAGCAATCAGCCCCAGCATTTT. Residues: CASSQDPFTQGNSNQPQHF.

This chain links TRBV5-4 with TRBJ1-1, with TRBD1 matching 7 bases. The V gene end was trimmed by 3 bases and the J gene end by 1 base; junction bases not matched to a gene: 6. The CDR3 is 15 amino acids. Germline assignment: CDR1 SGHNT and CDR2 YYREEE (reference sequence). In nucleotides, the CDR3 is TGTGCCAGCAGCTCGGGCCGGGACAGGAACACTGAAGCTTTCTTT. Protein sequence: CASSSGRDRNTEAFF.

The rearrangement links TRBV19 to TRBJ2-3; weak D call: TRBD1 (6 bases). CDR3 size: 14 residues. The V end lost 9 bases, the J end lost 2 bases, and 15 bases lay between the germline ends. The germline V gene encodes CDR1 LNHDA and CDR2 SQIVND (reference sequence). Written as DNA, the CDR3 is TGTGCCAGCGCCAGACAGGAGTTCACAGATACGCAGTATTTT. This codes for CASARQEFTDTQYF.

The chain employs TRBV10-3 and TRBJ1-5, with D maybe TRBD1 (5 bases). V lost 4 bases and J lost 3, with 10 bases in between. Germline V gene sequence: CDR1 ENHRY, CDR2 SYGVKD. This CDR3 is 14 amino acids long. CDR3 region: CAISAGLHNQPQHF. As DNA, the CDR3 is TGTGCCATCAGTGCGGGACTCCACAATCAGCCCCAGCATTTT.

This chain links TRBV7-9 with TRBJ1-1, with D perhaps matching TRBD1 (5 bases). From germline, CDR1 is SEHNR and CDR2 FQNEAQ (reference sequence). The CDR3 length is 14 residues. The germline V and J ends were trimmed by 1 base and 4 bases, with 10 bases remaining between them. Here the CDR3 DNA reads TGTGCCAGCAGCTTAGTGGGGGAGGGCACTGAAGCTTTCTTT. Protein sequence: CASSLVGEGTEAFF.

This CDR3 reads CASSGRTGRKLFF. Written as DNA, the CDR3 is TGTGCCAGCAGCGGAAGGACAGGGCGAAAACTGTTTTTT. The genes are TRBV9 and TRBJ1-4; 8 bases match TRBD1. Trimming cost V 3 bases and J 10 bases; bases outside gene matches: 5. The CDR3 sequence is 13 residues long. In germline, CDR1 is SGDLS, CDR2 YYNGEE.

The chain joins TRBV5-4 to TRBJ2-2, with TRBD1 matching over 8 bases. With 4 bases clipped from V and 5 bases from J, the junction kept 7 bases outside the gene matches. CDR1 and CDR2 (germline): SGHNT, YYREEE (reference sequence). The CDR3 has 15 residues. CDR3 coding DNA: TGTGCCAGCAGCCCGGACAGGGTCGGAACCGGGGAGCTGTTTTTT. Protein sequence: CASSPDRVGTGELFF.

CDR3 region: CASSPDIDQETQYF. CDR3 nucleotides: TGTGCCAGCTCGCCTGACATAGACCAAGAGACCCAGTACTTC. The V gene is TRBV18, the J gene TRBJ2-5; D call uncertain. Germline assignment: CDR1 KGHSH and CDR2 LQKENI. V lost 6 bases to trimming and J lost 0 bases, with 11 bases between them. There are 14 residues in the CDR3.